This T cell receptor beta chain was found in a study of human T cells and chemical hapten exposure. In this sample, this clonotype turned up a few times. For the library, individual cDNA molecules each received unique molecular identifiers. TCRdb ran MiXCR on the RACE reads and lists one entry per CDR3 protein. This sample has 84,000 or so distinct CDR3 sequences, with roughly 10% found just once. As for time point: patch test 2, 6 weeks after DPC sensitization. The sample's treatment: therapeutic diphenylcyclopropenone sensitization with weekly scalp DPC. The CDR3 is 17 residues long. CDR1 is SGHRS and CDR2 is YFSETQ in the germline V gene. With V trimmed by 3 bases and J by 3 bases, 12 bases remained unmatched.

This clonotype was sampled from a woman in her 30s with alopecia areata. Some clones in this sample may be carry-over from other donors' samples. The chain uses TRBV5-1 and TRBJ1-1; TRBD1 matches at 9 bases. Specimen: whole blood, collected in connection with sensitization to the hapten diphenylcyclopropenone (DPC). The CDR3: CASSSPPGQGADTEAFF. DNA for the CDR3: TGCGCCAGCAGCTCCCCCCCGGGACAGGGAGCGGACACTGAAGCTTTCTTT. Full variable domain (rest looked up from reference TRBV5-1 and TRBJ1-1): KAGVTQTPRYLIKTRGQQVTLSCSPISGHRSVSWYQQTPGQGLQFLFEYFSETQRNKGNFPGRFSGRQFSNSRSEMNVSTLELGDSALYLCASSSPPGQGADTEAFFGQGTRLTVV.